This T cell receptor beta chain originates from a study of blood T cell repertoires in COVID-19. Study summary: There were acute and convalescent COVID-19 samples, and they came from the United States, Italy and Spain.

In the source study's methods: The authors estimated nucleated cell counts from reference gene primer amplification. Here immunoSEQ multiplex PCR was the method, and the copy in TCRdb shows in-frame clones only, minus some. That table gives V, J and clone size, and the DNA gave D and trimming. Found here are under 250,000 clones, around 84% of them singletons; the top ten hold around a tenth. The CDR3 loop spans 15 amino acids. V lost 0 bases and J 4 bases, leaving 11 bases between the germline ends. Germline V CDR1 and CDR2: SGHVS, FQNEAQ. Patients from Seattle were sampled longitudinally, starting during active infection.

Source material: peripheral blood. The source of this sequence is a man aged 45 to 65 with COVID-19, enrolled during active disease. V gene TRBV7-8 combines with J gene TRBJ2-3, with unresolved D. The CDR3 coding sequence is TGTGCCAGCAGCTTAGCTCCCGACTGGGCAGATACGCAGTATTTT. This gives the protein CASSLAPDWADTQYF.